These 27 T cell receptor beta chains came from one sample sequenced in a study of blood T cell repertoires in COVID-19. Sequencing used immunoSEQ multiplex PCR; TCRdb keeps in-frame clones, though not all of them. Among some 140,000 clones listed, over 60% were seen once. The source material was peripheral blood. All receptors come from a man aged 80 or over with acute or convalescent COVID-19.

V usage is TRBV6-1 and J usage is TRBJ2-7; 9 bases match TRBD1. V lost 3 bases, J lost 0 bases, and 3 bases stayed unmatched. The germline CDR1 and CDR2 sequences are MNHNS and SASEGT. There are 15 residues in the CDR3. CDR3 loop: CASSERDRASYEQYF. The CDR3 DNA follows: TGTGCCAGCAGTGAGCGGGACAGGGCCTCCTACGAGCAGTACTTC.

The rearrangement joins TRBV5-5 to TRBJ2-3, with 12 positions matching TRBD2. Germline V gene data show CDR1 as SGHKS and CDR2 as YYEKEE (reference sequence). Trimming at V came to 1 base and at J to 4 bases, leaving 4 bases not matched to a gene. The CDR3 extends over 16 amino acids. The CDR3 spells CASSLTSGGYPDTQYF. As DNA, the CDR3 is TGTGCCAGCAGCTTGACTAGCGGGGGGTATCCAGATACGCAGTATTTT.

The table lists this clone with a count of one. The V gene is TRBV7-9, the J gene TRBJ1-3, with D unclear. Germline V gives CDR1 SEHNR, CDR2 FQNEAQ (reference sequence). V shed 5 bases and J shed 0 bases, with 14 bases lying between them. The CDR3 length is 16 residues. CDR3 region: CASSPSGFGSGNTIYF. DNA of the CDR3: TGTGCCAGCAGCCCTAGTGGGTTTGGCTCTGGAAACACCATATATTTT.

This clone was counted between two and nine times. Other DNA sequences in this sample translate to the same CDR3. This chain connects TRBV7-9 to TRBJ1-5, with a tentative D call TRBD1 (5 bases). There are 15 residues in the CDR3. The ends were cut back, 5 bases at V and 1 base at J, with 12 bases in the middle. Germline V gene data show CDR1 as SEHNR and CDR2 as FQNEAQ (reference sequence). The CDR3 sequence: CASSLGGGSNQPQHF. The DNA for the CDR3 is TGTGCCAGCAGCCTCGGGGGGGGGAGCAATCAGCCCCAGCATTTT. The variable domain in full, completed from reference TRBV7-9 and TRBJ1-5, reads DTGVSQNPRHKITKRGQNVTFRCDPISEHNRLYWYRQTLGQGPEFLTYFQNEAQLEKSRLLSDRFSAERPKGSFSTLEIQRTEQGDSAMYLCASSLGGGSNQPQHFGDGTRLSIL.

The rearrangement joins TRBV20-1 to TRBJ2-1; TRBD2 might be the D (5 bases). Germline CDR1 reads DFQATT; CDR2 reads SNEGSKA (reference sequence). The CDR3 is 11 amino acids. The CDR3 bases are TGCAGCGCCGGAGGCCGCAATGAGCAGTTCTTC. Translation gives CSAGGRNEQFF.

This clone was counted a single time. The J gene is TRBJ1-3, the V gene TRBV5-1, with D possibly being TRBD1 (6 bases). Trimming removed 3 bases from V and 0 bases from J, with 13 bases in between. From germline, CDR1 is SGHRS and CDR2 YFSETQ. This CDR3 has 16 residues. The CDR3 bases are TGCGCCAGCAGCTCTGGACAGACCGCCTCTGGAAACACCATATATTTT. Encoded protein: CASSSGQTASGNTIYF.

This clone was seen a handful of times. Mismatch with germline at one junction end may stem from a read error. V gene TRBV3-1 (or the pseudogene TRBV3-2) combines with J gene TRBJ2-5; D gene ambiguous. CDR1 is LGHDT, CDR2 YNNKEL, per germline (reference sequence). The CDR3 is 13 amino acids. For the CDR3, the DNA is TGTGCCAGCAGCGGCAGGATACAAGGGACCCAGTACTTC. Encoded protein: CASSGRIQGTQYF.

The chain uses TRBV7-2 and TRBJ1-1; D is unresolved. The V gene's germline CDR1 is SGHTA and CDR2 FQGNSA. CDR3 size: 15 residues. The ends were cut back, 1 base at V and 4 bases at J, with 13 bases in the middle. CDR3 region: CASSLGGGLSTEAFF. DNA of the CDR3: TGTGCCAGCAGCTTAGGCGGTGGGTTATCCACTGAAGCTTTCTTT.

This clone was seen only once. This chain connects TRBV4-1 to TRBJ1-6, with D possibly matching TRBD1 (5 bases). The CDR3 contains 13 residues. Trimming shortened V by 4 bases and J by 7 bases, and 8 bases separated the two germline ends. Germline CDR1 MGHRA, CDR2 YSYEKL. For the CDR3, the DNA is TGCGCCAGCAGCCCCGGGGGAAATTCACCCCTCCACTTT. This encodes CASSPGGNSPLHF.

The chain is built from TRBV10-3 and TRBJ1-1, with 9 positions matching TRBD1. The CDR3 contains 16 residues. Germline values: CDR1 ENHRY, CDR2 SYGVKD. After removal of 0 bases from V and 3 bases from J, the junction contained 5 bases not matched to a gene. The CDR3 nucleotides read TGTGCCATCAGTGAGTCGACAGGGGGAGTGGACACTGAAGCTTTCTTT. It yields the protein CAISESTGGVDTEAFF.

This clone was counted only a few times. The chain carries TRBV11-3 and TRBJ2-3, with 7 bases fitting TRBD1. The germline V gene has CDR1 SGHNT and CDR2 YENEEA. This CDR3 has 16 amino acids. V was pared by 9 bases and J by 7 bases, with 19 bases of the junction left unmatched. CDR3 loop: CASNHTGTAKPNTQYF. CDR3 sequence (DNA): TGTGCCAGTAACCACACCGGGACAGCGAAGCCAAATACGCAGTATTTT. The variable domain in full, completed from reference TRBV11-3 and TRBJ2-3, reads EAGVVQSPRYKIIEKKQPVAFWCNPISGHNTLYWYLQNLGQGPELLIRYENEEAVDDSQLPKDRFSAERLKGVDSTLKIQPAELGDSAVYLCASNHTGTAKPNTQYFGPGTRLTVL.

The chain is built from TRBV19 and TRBJ2-1, with 7 bases identical to TRBD1. Unmatched junction bases numbered 9, after V lost 9 bases and J lost 4 bases. CDR1 is LNHDA and CDR2 is SQIVND in the germline V gene (reference sequence). There are 14 residues in the CDR3. For the CDR3, the DNA is TGTGCCAGGCCCAGGGGGATCTGTTACAATGAGCAGTTCTTC. Amino acids: CARPRGICYNEQFF.

V and J are TRBV28 and TRBJ2-2; 8 bases map to TRBD2. In germline, CDR1 is MDHEN, CDR2 SYDVKM. The CDR3 sequence is 18 residues long. Germline trimming cut 3 bases from V and 4 bases from J; bases unmatched to any gene: 13. The DNA of the CDR3 is TGTGCCAGCAGTTTCGTCTTAGCGGGGCCTCGGGGCACCGGGGAGCTGTTTTTT. Its protein product is CASSFVLAGPRGTGELFF.

The chain links TRBV6-6 to TRBJ1-5; D is possibly TRBD1 (6 bases). Deletions cut 1 base from V and 7 bases from J, with 14 bases between. The CDR3 is made up of 15 amino acids. CDR1 is MNHNY and CDR2 is SVGAGI in the germline V gene (reference sequence). CDR3 in DNA: TGTGCCAGCAGTTACTTACAGGGTGGGGAACAGCCCCAGCATTTT. It codes for CASSYLQGGEQPQHF.

This clone has only one observation. The same CDR3 is also encoded by other DNA sequences in this sample. The chain carries TRBV19 and TRBJ2-1; D perhaps matches TRBD2 (5 bases). Germline V CDR1 and CDR2: LNHDA, SQIVND (reference sequence). This CDR3 spans 14 amino acids. V gave up 2 bases and J gave up 5 bases, with 10 bases separating them. DNA for the CDR3: TGTGCCAGTAGTATACTAGCAGGAGACAATGAGCAGTTCTTC. Amino acid sequence: CASSILAGDNEQFF. Variable domain in full (rest from reference TRBV19 and TRBJ2-1): DGGITQSPKYLFRKEGQNVTLSCEQNLNHDAMYWYRQDPGQGLRLIYYSQIVNDFQKGDIAEGYSVSREKKESFPLTVTSAQKNPTAFYLCASSILAGDNEQFFGPGTRLTVL.

This chain joins TRBV3-1 (or the pseudogene TRBV3-2) and TRBJ2-7, with 8 bases identical to TRBD1. Trimming cost V 6 bases and J 2 bases; bases outside gene matches: 9. The CDR3 contains 15 residues. CDR1 and CDR2 (germline): LGHDT, YNNKEL (reference sequence). CDR3 in amino acids: CASRRGQGATYEQYF. The CDR3 nucleotides read TGTGCCAGCAGGCGCGGACAGGGCGCTACCTACGAGCAGTACTTC.

V usage is TRBV4-3 and J usage is TRBJ1-2, with D uncertain. The germline V gene has CDR1 LGHNA and CDR2 YSLEER. With 0 bases removed from V and 7 bases from J, the gap between germline ends came to 15 bases. The CDR3 length is 15 residues. The CDR3 region is CASSQEFPHRGGYTF. The CDR3 DNA sequence: TGCGCCAGCAGCCAAGAATTCCCGCACCGGGGTGGCTACACCTTC.

The J gene is TRBJ2-5, the V gene TRBV18, with D possibly matching TRBD2 (5 bases). Germline V gene sequence: CDR1 KGHSH, CDR2 LQKENI. The CDR3 consists of 14 residues. V gave up 6 bases and J gave up 7 bases, with 18 bases separating them. CDR3 DNA sequence: TGTGCCAGCTCGCCCCCCGGGAAAGCCAGGACCCAGTACTTC. Amino acid sequence: CASSPPGKARTQYF.

This clone turned up a few times. The rearrangement joins TRBV3-1 (or the pseudogene TRBV3-2) to TRBJ1-5; D uncertain. Trimming shortened V by 2 bases and J by 3 bases, and 11 bases separated the two germline ends. Germline V gene lookup returns CDR1 LGHDT and CDR2 YNNKEL (reference sequence). The CDR3 totals 15 residues. CDR3 nucleotides: TGTGCCAGCAGCCAATGTCGCGGAGTCAATCAGCCCCAGCATTTT. Its protein product is CASSQCRGVNQPQHF.

There are a few counts of this clone. The chain's CDR3 is CASRGGTGSYQPQHF. The CDR3 DNA follows: TGTGCCAGCAGGGGGGGGACAGGATCTTATCAGCCCCAGCATTTT. V gene TRBV6-5 combines with J gene TRBJ1-5; 8 nucleotides align to TRBD1. Germline lookup yields CDR1 MNHEY and CDR2 SVGAGI. This CDR3 comprises 15 residues. Trimming took 6 bases from V and 5 from J; bases not matched to a gene: 9.

This clone was seen a few times. The chain has TRBV5-1 and TRBJ1-6, with 7 bases fitting TRBD1. The CDR3 has 17 residues. V dropped 4 bases and J dropped 5; count of bases not matched to a gene: 12. The germline V gene has CDR1 SGHRS and CDR2 YFSETQ. The CDR3 loop reads CASSNPLAGTDNSPLHF. CDR3 in DNA: TGCGCCAGCAGCAATCCTTTAGCCGGGACAGATAATTCACCCCTCCACTTT.

The rearrangement uses TRBV21-1 and TRBJ2-1; whether TRBD1, the table's D call, matches the DNA was not checked. TRBV21-1 is deemed a pseudogene. CDR3 size: 15 residues. The CDR3 reads CASSTGTASYNEQFF. In DNA form, the CDR3 reads TGTGCCAGCAGCACCGGGACAGCATCCTACAATGAGCAGTTCTTC.

There are a few counts of this clone. The rearrangement uses TRBV4-1 and TRBJ1-5, with no clear D. The CDR3 is 14 residues long. Trimming removed 3 bases at V and 4 bases at J, with 10 bases between. Per germline, CDR1 MGHRA and CDR2 YSYEKL. The CDR3 spells CASSQGRLNQPQHF. In DNA, the CDR3 is TGCGCCAGCAGCCAGGGCCGGCTAAATCAGCCCCAGCATTTT.

This chain uses TRBV7-9 with TRBJ2-1; D might be TRBD2 (7 bases). This CDR3 contains 13 residues. Deletions cut 6 bases from V and 8 bases from J, with 14 bases between. The germline V gene has CDR1 SEHNR and CDR2 FQNEAQ (reference sequence). The CDR3 DNA is TGTGCCAGCAGGAGGGGGGGCGGCGATGAGCAGTTCTTC. Its protein product is CASRRGGGDEQFF.

The V call is TRBV5-8, the J call TRBJ1-1, with 7 bases that match TRBD1. V was clipped by 5 bases and J by 3 bases; unmatched bases: 10. The CDR3 has 15 amino acids. The germline gives CDR1 SGHTS, CDR2 YDEGEE. The CDR3 DNA sequence: TGTGCCAGCAGACCGATCGGGACAGCCCACACTGAAGCTTTCTTT. Translating gives CASRPIGTAHTEAFF.

In DNA, the CDR3 is TGTGCCAGCAGCTTCATCTACGGCAGCGTAACCTACGAGCAGTACTTC. Protein sequence: CASSFIYGSVTYEQYF. This chain connects TRBV7-9 to TRBJ2-7, with no clear D. Germline CDR1 is SEHNR and CDR2 is FQNEAQ (reference sequence). Between the trimmed V and J ends, which lost 3 bases and 2 bases, there was a span of 17 bases. The CDR3 runs to 16 residues.

This clone has just one count. The chain has TRBV18 and TRBJ2-3; tentative D call: TRBD2 (8 bases). CDR1 KGHSH and CDR2 LQKENI come from the germline V gene. This CDR3 spans 16 amino acids. Deletions cut 3 bases from V and 5 bases from J, with 18 bases between. The CDR3, as DNA: TGTGCCAGCTCACCCCAGGGTAGCGGGGACAGAGATACGCAGTATTTT. This sequence encodes CASSPQGSGDRDTQYF.